This is a list of T cell receptor beta chains from one sample in a study of metastatic and nonmetastatic thyroid tumors. TCRdb re-called the PCR reads with MiXCR. The sample carries some 7,800 clones, approximately 31% recorded once. Sequencing was done on a sample of tumor tissue. Receptors originate from a female donor with papillary thyroid cancer or a benign thyroid nodule (not recorded which). Some clones in this sample may be carry-over from other donors' samples. Each CDR3 is given without its conserved first and last residue.

TRBV3-1	ASSQVTAGGLPTEQY
TRBV30	AWSMGGSSYEQY
TRBV2	ASSPGRHEQF
TRBV6-4	AGSRPFGDYEQF
TRBV6-1	ASSEGGRGLRGYT
TRBV24-1	ATSQWDRYPNTGELF
TRBV6-2/TRBV6-3	ASRTPGQGIHEQY
TRBV5-1	ASSPSVLRELF
TRBV28	ASSSGQAQIRDTQY
TRBV19	ASSLVGGGAYEQY
TRBV10-3	ASRGPSGRPNEQF
TRBV5-5	ASSLGWATEAF
TRBV20-1	SAPEGGRETEAF
TRBV6-2/TRBV6-3	ASSLPGGQPQSGANVLT
TRBV3-2	ASSHKGRKWLAGGPLYEQY
TRBV28	ASYEKPGGNYGYT
TRBV2	ASITGFRENTEAF
TRBV5-1	ASSLSVAAYEQY
TRBV18	ASSPVGAGGVETQY
TRBV7-6	ASSSGALNTEAF
TRBV20-1	SAPGGGSDTQY
TRBV2	ASSERLAVRGQY
TRBV20-1	SAGTGKGAYGYT
TRBV6-1	ASLRAPGTNEKLF
TRBV12-3/TRBV12-4	ASSQDPGSSQY
TRBV10-3	AISDNSPLH
TRBV5-1	ASSSQEANYGYT
TRBV12-3/TRBV12-4	ASSSGTDTQY
TRBV5-1	ASSSPSVGPADTQY
TRBV4-1	ASSQGGNRDTEAF
TRBV7-9	ASSLSGTGDGYT
TRBV20-1	SAWGNEQF
TRBV6-5	ASSYLWDREGVEQF